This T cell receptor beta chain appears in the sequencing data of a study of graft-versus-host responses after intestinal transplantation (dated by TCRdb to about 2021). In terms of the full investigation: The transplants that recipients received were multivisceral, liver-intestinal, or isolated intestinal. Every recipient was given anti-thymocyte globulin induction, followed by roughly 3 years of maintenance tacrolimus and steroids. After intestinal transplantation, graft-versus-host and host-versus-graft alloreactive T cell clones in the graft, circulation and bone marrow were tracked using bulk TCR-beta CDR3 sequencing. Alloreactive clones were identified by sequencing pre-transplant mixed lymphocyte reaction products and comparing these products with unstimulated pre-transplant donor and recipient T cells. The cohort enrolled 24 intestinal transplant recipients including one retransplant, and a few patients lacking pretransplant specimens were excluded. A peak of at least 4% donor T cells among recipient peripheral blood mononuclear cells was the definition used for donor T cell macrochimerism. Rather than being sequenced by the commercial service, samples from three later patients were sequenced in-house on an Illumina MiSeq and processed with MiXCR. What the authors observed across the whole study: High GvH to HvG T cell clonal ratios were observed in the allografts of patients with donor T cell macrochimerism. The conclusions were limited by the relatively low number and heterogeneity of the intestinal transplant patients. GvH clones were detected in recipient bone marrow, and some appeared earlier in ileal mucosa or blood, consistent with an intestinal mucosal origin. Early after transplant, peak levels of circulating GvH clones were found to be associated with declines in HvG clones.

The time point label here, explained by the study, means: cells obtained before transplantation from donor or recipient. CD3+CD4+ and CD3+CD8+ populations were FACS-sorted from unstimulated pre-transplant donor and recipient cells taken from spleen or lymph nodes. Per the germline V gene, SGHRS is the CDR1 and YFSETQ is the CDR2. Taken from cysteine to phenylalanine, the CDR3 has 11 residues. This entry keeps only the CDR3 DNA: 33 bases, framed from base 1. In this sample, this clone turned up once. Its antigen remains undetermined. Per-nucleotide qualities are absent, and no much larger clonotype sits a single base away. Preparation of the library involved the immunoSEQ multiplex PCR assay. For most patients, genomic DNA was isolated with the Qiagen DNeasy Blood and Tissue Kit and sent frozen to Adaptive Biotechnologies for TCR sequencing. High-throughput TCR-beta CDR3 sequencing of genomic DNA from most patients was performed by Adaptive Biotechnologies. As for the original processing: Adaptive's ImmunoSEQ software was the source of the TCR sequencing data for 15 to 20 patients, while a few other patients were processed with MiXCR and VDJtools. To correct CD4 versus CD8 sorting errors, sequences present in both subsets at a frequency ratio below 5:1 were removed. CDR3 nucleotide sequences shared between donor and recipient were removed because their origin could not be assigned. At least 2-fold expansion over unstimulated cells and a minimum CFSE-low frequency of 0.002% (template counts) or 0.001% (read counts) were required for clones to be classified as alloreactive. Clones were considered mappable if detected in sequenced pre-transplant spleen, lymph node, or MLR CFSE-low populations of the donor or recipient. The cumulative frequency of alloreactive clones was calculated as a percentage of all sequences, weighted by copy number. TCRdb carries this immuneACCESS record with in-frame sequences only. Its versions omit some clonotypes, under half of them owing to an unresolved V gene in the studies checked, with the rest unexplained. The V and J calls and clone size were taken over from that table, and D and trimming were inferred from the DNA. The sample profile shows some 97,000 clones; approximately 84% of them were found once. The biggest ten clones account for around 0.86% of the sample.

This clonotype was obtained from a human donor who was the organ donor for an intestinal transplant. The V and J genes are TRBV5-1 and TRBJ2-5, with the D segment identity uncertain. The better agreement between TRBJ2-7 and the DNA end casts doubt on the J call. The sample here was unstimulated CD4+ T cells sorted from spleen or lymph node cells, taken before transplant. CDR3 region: CASSLVDEQYF. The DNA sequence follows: TGCGCCAGCAGCTTGGTTGACGAGCAGTACTTC.